The clone carrying this T cell receptor (beta chain) occurred many times. What it recognizes is unknown. The sample originates from a study of neurological immune-mediated disorders. Trimming removed 2 bases from V and 6 bases from J, with 7 bases in between. Germline V lookup: CDR1 LNHNV, CDR2 YYDKDF (reference sequence). CDR3 length: 13 residues. TCRdb independently ran MiXCR on the 5' RACE reads; one entry per CDR3 protein. The sample lists about 69,000 distinct CDR3 sequences, 3.5% to 5% occurring once. Study-wide results and limits: The absence of shared CDR3 amino acid sequences among expanded clones across subjects suggests private repertoires in all groups.

The rearrangement joins TRBV15 to TRBJ2-2; possibly TRBD1 for D (5 bases). This receptor was identified in a man aged 25 to 45 with multiple sclerosis. The sequenced material came from PBMCs. DNA of the CDR3: TGTGCCACCAGCAGATACAGGCCCGGGGAGCTGTTTTTT. Encoded protein: CATSRYRPGELFF.